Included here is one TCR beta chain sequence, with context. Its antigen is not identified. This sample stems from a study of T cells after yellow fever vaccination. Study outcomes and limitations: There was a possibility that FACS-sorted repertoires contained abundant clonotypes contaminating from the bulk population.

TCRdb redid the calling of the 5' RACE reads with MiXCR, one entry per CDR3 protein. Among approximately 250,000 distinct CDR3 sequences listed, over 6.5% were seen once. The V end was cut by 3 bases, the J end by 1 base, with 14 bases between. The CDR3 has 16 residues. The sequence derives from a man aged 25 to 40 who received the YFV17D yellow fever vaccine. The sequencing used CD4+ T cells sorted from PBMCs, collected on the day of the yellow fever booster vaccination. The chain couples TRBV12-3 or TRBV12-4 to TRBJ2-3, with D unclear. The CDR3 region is CASSFNLASGTDTQYF. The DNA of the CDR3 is TGTGCCAGCAGTTTTAACCTGGCGTCTGGCACAGATACGCAGTATTTT.